This T cell receptor (beta chain) was sequenced in a study of cytomegalovirus exposure and HLA in healthy donors. Study findings and constraints: Most likely, a cluster of highly shared sequence variants arose as a sequencing artifact. An analysis done earlier found most TCR beta V segments productive about 90% or about 30% of the time. The authors confirmed in vitro that three CMV-associated chains were specific for CMV antigens.

Of note for this clone: The antigen is not known.

13 Jbeta primers and 60 Vbeta primers were used for the PCR. Clones were sequenced by immunoSEQ multiplex PCR, and TCRdb holds only the in-frame ones, with some missing. The table has about 140,000 clones, about three quarters seen once. This clonotype was obtained from a man under 40 in good health and CMV-seropositive. The material sequenced was PBMCs.

The CDR3 here is CASSRGTSGSKKSYEQYF. CDR3 DNA: TGTGCCAGTAGTAGGGGGACTAGCGGGAGCAAGAAAAGCTACGAGCAGTACTTC. The chain links TRBV19 to TRBJ2-7; 14 bases line up with TRBD2. Per germline, CDR1 LNHDA and CDR2 SQIVND (reference sequence). J lost 3 bases, V lost 4 bases, and 11 bases had no gene match. The CDR3 consists of 18 residues.